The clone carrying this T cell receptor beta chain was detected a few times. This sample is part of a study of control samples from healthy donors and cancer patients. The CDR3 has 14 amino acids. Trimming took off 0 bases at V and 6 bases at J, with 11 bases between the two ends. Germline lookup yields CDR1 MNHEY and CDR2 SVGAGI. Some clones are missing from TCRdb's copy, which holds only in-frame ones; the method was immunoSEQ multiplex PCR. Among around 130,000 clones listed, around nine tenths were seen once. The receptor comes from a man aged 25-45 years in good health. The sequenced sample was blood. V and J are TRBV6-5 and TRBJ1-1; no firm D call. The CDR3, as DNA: TGTGCCAGCAGTTACTCCGGAAGGCGGCCTGAAGCTTTCTTT. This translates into CASSYSGRRPEAFF.